This T cell receptor (beta chain) appears in the sequencing data of a study of CD8 T cells in Susac syndrome. This clonotype was observed a few times. TCR beta was sequenced from blood CD8+ and CD4+ T cells. The multiple sclerosis control cohort comprised treatment-naive individuals presenting with stable or active relapsing-remitting disease. It was negative isolation that provided the CD8+ and CD4+ T cells, whereas TEMRA cells were enriched by FACS. RNA amounts of roughly 0.45 to 1 ug underwent reverse transcription with random hexamers. TCRdb independently ran MiXCR on the immunoSEQ multiplex PCR reads; one entry per CDR3 protein. The sample shows some 200,000 distinct CDR3 sequences, 95% of them seen only once. The V gene's germline CDR1 is MNHEY and CDR2 SMNVEV (reference sequence). The V end lost 3 bases, the J end lost 1 base, and 6 bases lay between the germline ends. CDR3 size: 13 residues.

V usage is TRBV27 and J usage is TRBJ1-2; no clear D gene. The source material was CD4+ T cells from PBMCs. The TCR comes from a human donor with multiple sclerosis. The CDR3 nucleotides read TGTGCCAGCAGTTTGGCAGATAACTATGGCTACACCTTC. Its translation is CASSLADNYGYTF.